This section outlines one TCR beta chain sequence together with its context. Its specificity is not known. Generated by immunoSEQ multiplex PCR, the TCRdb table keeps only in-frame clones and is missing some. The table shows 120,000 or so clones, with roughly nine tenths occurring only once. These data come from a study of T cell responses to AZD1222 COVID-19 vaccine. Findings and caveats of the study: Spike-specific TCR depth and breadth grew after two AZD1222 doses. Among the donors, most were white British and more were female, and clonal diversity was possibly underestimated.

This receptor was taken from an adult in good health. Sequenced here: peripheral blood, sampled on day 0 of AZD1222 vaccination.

The CDR3 protein is CASSLDRDRPAFF. The CDR3 DNA sequence: TGTGCCAGCAGCTTAGACCGGGACCGCCCAGCTTTCTTT. The chain has TRBV11-2 and TRBJ1-1, with D tentatively TRBD1 (5 bases). Trimming removed 0 bases from V and 10 bases from J, with 12 bases in between. This CDR3 comprises 13 residues. Germline CDR1 reads SGHAT; CDR2 reads FQNNGV.